These T cell receptor beta chains were read from a single sample in a study of vaccination and CD4 T cells after COVID-19. Their cognate antigens are unknown. TCRdb reprocessed the PCR reads with MiXCR, giving one entry per CDR3 protein. The repertoire consists of 7,000 to 9,500 distinct CDR3 sequences, with around 57% occurring once and the leading ten covering 7.5% to 8%. The sample comprised CD4+ T cells from blood, cultured in vitro. The source is a human donor who had recovered from COVID-19. CDR3s leave out the opening cysteine and the closing phenylalanine or tryptophan.

v_call: TRBV6-4
cdr3_length: 12
j_call: TRBJ1-1
cdr3_aa: ASSDSSKGTEAF

v_call: TRBV27
cdr3_length: 13
j_call: TRBJ1-2
cdr3_aa: ASSFRLGQGFSYT

v_call: TRBV20-1
cdr3_length: 12
j_call: TRBJ1-5
cdr3_aa: SAGQGGRNQPQH

v_call: TRBV27
cdr3_length: 9
j_call: TRBJ1-1
cdr3_aa: ASSEGRGAF

v_call: TRBV30
cdr3_length: 9
j_call: TRBJ1-1
cdr3_aa: AWTGISEAF

v_call: TRBV27
cdr3_length: 17
j_call: TRBJ1-2
cdr3_aa: ASSSHLTGGVPANYGYT

v_call: TRBV30
cdr3_length: 13
j_call: TRBJ1-2
cdr3_aa: AWSGRIQKNYGYT

v_call: TRBV24-1
cdr3_length: 16
j_call: TRBJ2-1
cdr3_aa: ATSDGAIRDRGGHEQF

v_call: TRBV6-1
cdr3_length: 13
j_call: TRBJ2-7
cdr3_aa: ASSSLSQRSYEQY

v_call: TRBV20-1
cdr3_length: 10
j_call: TRBJ1-3
cdr3_aa: STPLAGNTIY

v_call: TRBV20-1
cdr3_length: 11
j_call: TRBJ1-6
cdr3_aa: SARGTGDSPLH

v_call: TRBV7-8
cdr3_length: 14
j_call: TRBJ2-1
cdr3_aa: ASSLAWGASYNEQF

v_call: TRBV20-1
cdr3_length: 10
j_call: TRBJ2-1
cdr3_aa: SAVWSIDIQF

v_call: TRBV4-1
cdr3_length: 12
j_call: TRBJ1-2
cdr3_aa: ASSQEGTKYGYT

v_call: TRBV11-3
cdr3_length: 13
j_call: TRBJ1-1
cdr3_aa: ASSLTSQTNTEAF

v_call: TRBV6-1
cdr3_length: 12
j_call: TRBJ2-7
cdr3_aa: ASRNRGQFYEQY

v_call: TRBV24-1
cdr3_length: 13
j_call: TRBJ2-3
cdr3_aa: ATSAAGGSADTQY

v_call: TRBV20-1
cdr3_length: 12
j_call: TRBJ1-4
cdr3_aa: SAKAGTTNEKLF

v_call: TRBV10-1
cdr3_length: 10
j_call: TRBJ1-2
cdr3_aa: ASSDPTGIYT

v_call: TRBV10-2
cdr3_length: 11
j_call: TRBJ2-5
cdr3_aa: ASSVRDMETQY

v_call: TRBV20-1
cdr3_length: 10
j_call: TRBJ2-3
cdr3_aa: SAPDQTDTQY

v_call: TRBV12-3/TRBV12-4
cdr3_length: 13
j_call: TRBJ2-6
cdr3_aa: ASSLGGTGANVLT

v_call: TRBV6-1
cdr3_length: 11
j_call: TRBJ2-3
cdr3_aa: ASTTWGTDTQY

v_call: TRBV7-6
cdr3_length: 11
j_call: TRBJ1-4
cdr3_aa: ASSPQINEKLF

v_call: TRBV6-1
cdr3_length: 11
j_call: TRBJ1-5
cdr3_aa: ASSGAWDQPQH

v_call: TRBV6-2/TRBV6-3
cdr3_length: 17
j_call: TRBJ2-5
cdr3_aa: ASSPKSGQSTLLRRTQY

v_call: TRBV7-2
cdr3_length: 19
j_call: TRBJ2-5
cdr3_aa: ASSQTILGGRGSLNQETQY

v_call: TRBV7-2
cdr3_length: 13
j_call: TRBJ1-2
cdr3_aa: ASTKVAGGGYGYT

v_call: TRBV6-5
cdr3_length: 14
j_call: TRBJ1-1
cdr3_aa: ASSYSIGGRTTEAF

v_call: TRBV18
cdr3_length: 12
j_call: TRBJ1-2
cdr3_aa: ASSPGTVLDGYT

v_call: TRBV20-1
cdr3_length: 13
j_call: TRBJ1-5
cdr3_aa: SAPLGTGGNQPQH

v_call: TRBV24-1
cdr3_length: 13
j_call: TRBJ2-1
cdr3_aa: ATSDRERTNNEQF

v_call: TRBV30
cdr3_length: 13
j_call: TRBJ1-5
cdr3_aa: AWSVGTGIYQPQH

v_call: TRBV20-1
cdr3_length: 15
j_call: TRBJ2-4
cdr3_aa: SARGSYSGGFSYIQY

v_call: TRBV6-1
cdr3_length: 12
j_call: TRBJ1-5
cdr3_aa: ASSEGGGNQPQH

v_call: TRBV18
cdr3_length: 11
j_call: TRBJ1-1
cdr3_aa: ASSPGQDTEAF

v_call: TRBV6-5
cdr3_length: 13
j_call: TRBJ1-5
cdr3_aa: ASSSKAGGPTPQH

v_call: TRBV27
cdr3_length: 12
j_call: TRBJ2-5
cdr3_aa: ASSPRQGRETQY

v_call: TRBV6-5
cdr3_length: 11
j_call: TRBJ1-1
cdr3_aa: ASSSTVNTEAF

v_call: TRBV27
cdr3_length: 13
j_call: TRBJ1-1
cdr3_aa: ASVPTTGVRTEAF

v_call: TRBV11-3
cdr3_length: 10
j_call: TRBJ1-1
cdr3_aa: ASSLNSGEAF

v_call: TRBV21-1
cdr3_length: 9
j_call: TRBJ1-1
cdr3_aa: ASSKVRLAF

v_call: TRBV27
cdr3_length: 12
j_call: TRBJ2-3
cdr3_aa: ASSLGARTDTQY

v_call: TRBV10-2
cdr3_length: 14
j_call: TRBJ2-5
cdr3_aa: ASSDSGRGRVETQY

v_call: TRBV24-1
cdr3_length: 11
j_call: TRBJ2-1
cdr3_aa: ATSSRTYNEQF

v_call: TRBV19
cdr3_length: 11
j_call: TRBJ1-2
cdr3_aa: ASSMGTPPGYT

v_call: TRBV20-1
cdr3_length: 11
j_call: TRBJ2-2
cdr3_aa: SAASRNTGELF

v_call: TRBV20-1
cdr3_length: 13
j_call: TRBJ2-5
cdr3_aa: SASGRGGHIGTQY

v_call: TRBV5-4
cdr3_length: 14
j_call: TRBJ2-2
cdr3_aa: ASSRNSGANTGELF

v_call: TRBV20-1
cdr3_length: 11
j_call: TRBJ1-5
cdr3_aa: SAREDSNQPQH

v_call: TRBV6-1
cdr3_length: 12
j_call: TRBJ2-7
cdr3_aa: ASRLDQSSYEQY

v_call: TRBV12-3/TRBV12-4
cdr3_length: 12
j_call: TRBJ1-5
cdr3_aa: ASRGPGTTQPQH

v_call: TRBV6-4
cdr3_length: 12
j_call: TRBJ2-3
cdr3_aa: ASSDPTLANTQY

v_call: TRBV12-3/TRBV12-4
cdr3_length: 11
j_call: TRBJ2-7
cdr3_aa: ASSLSPVWEQY

v_call: TRBV27
cdr3_length: 16
j_call: TRBJ1-5
cdr3_aa: ASSRLPASAGGNQPQH

v_call: TRBV7-8
cdr3_length: 12
j_call: TRBJ1-5
cdr3_aa: ASSLPDSNQPQH

v_call: TRBV20-1
cdr3_length: 12
j_call: TRBJ2-7
cdr3_aa: SAREGTSGYEQY

v_call: TRBV7-2
cdr3_length: 15
j_call: TRBJ2-2
cdr3_aa: ASSLVSGQLNTGELF

v_call: TRBV2
cdr3_length: 13
j_call: TRBJ1-2
cdr3_aa: ASRTGTTVNYGYT

v_call: TRBV20-1
cdr3_length: 16
j_call: TRBJ1-5
cdr3_aa: SARDLEQDFWGDQPQH